The 25 T cell receptor beta chains below were found in one sample sequenced in a study of OX40 agonist ivuxolimab in advanced cancers. Generated by immunoSEQ multiplex PCR, the TCRdb table keeps only in-frame clones and is missing some. In the table there are roughly 70,000 clones, 89% of which are singletons. The specimen was CD4+ or CD8+ T cells sorted from blood, collected in a trial of the OX40 agonist ivuxolimab. The receptor set was obtained from an adult with an advanced solid tumor such as melanoma, head and neck, liver or kidney cancer.

V and J are TRBV7-9 and TRBJ2-1; 10 bases line up with TRBD2. J was trimmed by 5 bases and V by 1 base; bases with no gene match: 2. Germline CDR1 reads SEHNR; CDR2 reads FQNEAQ (reference sequence). The CDR3 spans 15 residues. The CDR3 DNA reads TGTGCCAGCAGCTTAGGGACTAGCGGAAACAATGAGCAGTTCTTC. Amino acids: CASSLGTSGNNEQFF.

The chain couples TRBV11-2 to TRBJ1-3, with D maybe TRBD1 (6 bases). Trimming took 4 bases from V and 4 from J, leaving 11 bases between them. The CDR3 has 14 amino acids. The germline V gene encodes CDR1 SGHAT and CDR2 FQNNGV. The CDR3 sequence is CASSSQDSGNTIYF. The DNA for the CDR3 is TGTGCCAGCAGCTCCCAGGACAGCGGAAACACCATATATTTT.

V and J are TRBV30 and TRBJ1-4; the match to TRBD1 covers 7 bases. Germline-derived CDR1 and CDR2 are GTSNPN and SVGIG (reference sequence). V dropped 0 bases and J dropped 5; count of bases not matched to a gene: 6. The CDR3 extends over 15 amino acids. CDR3 in amino acids: CAWSVPQGVNEKLFF. CDR3 sequence (DNA): TGTGCCTGGAGTGTACCCCAGGGGGTGAATGAAAAACTGTTTTTT.

The chain uses TRBV19 and TRBJ1-5, with no clear D. The V end was cut by 3 bases, the J end by 4 bases, with 16 bases between. CDR1 LNHDA and CDR2 SQIVND come from the germline V gene (reference sequence). The CDR3 sequence is 16 residues long. The CDR3 is CASSIGSSGPNQPQHF. CDR3 nucleotide sequence: TGTGCCAGTAGTATTGGTTCCTCCGGCCCTAATCAGCCCCAGCATTTT.

The chain links TRBV5-1 to TRBJ2-1; tentatively, D is TRBD2 (6 bases). Germline loops: CDR1 SGHRS, CDR2 YFSETQ. The V end lost 5 bases, the J end lost 6 bases, and 18 bases lay between the germline ends. This CDR3 is built from 15 residues. The CDR3 sequence is CASSMGVEGPNEQFF. The CDR3 DNA is TGCGCCAGCAGTATGGGGGTGGAGGGTCCCAATGAGCAGTTCTTC.

The gene calls are TRBV28 and TRBJ2-3, with D possibly matching TRBD2 (6 bases). The CDR3 has 15 amino acids. Trimming took 6 bases from V and 1 from J, leaving 14 bases between them. The germline gives CDR1 MDHEN, CDR2 SYDVKM. CDR3 loop: CASSHGTHRTDTQYF. DNA for the CDR3: TGTGCCAGCAGCCATGGGACTCACCGCACAGATACGCAGTATTTT.

V gene TRBV5-1 combines with J gene TRBJ2-7, with D tentatively TRBD2 (7 bases). V was clipped by 1 base and J by 2 bases, with 13 bases between them. This CDR3 contains 15 residues. Germline assignment: CDR1 SGHRS and CDR2 YFSETQ. The CDR3 nucleotides read TGCGCCAGCAGCTTGAGCGGGACATCTACCTACGAGCAGTACTTC. It is translated as CASSLSGTSTYEQYF.

The V gene is TRBV5-6, the J gene TRBJ1-4; D perhaps matches TRBD1 (6 bases). Germline loops: CDR1 SGHDT, CDR2 YYEEEE. This CDR3 comprises 12 residues. Between the trimmed V and J ends, which lost 4 bases and 13 bases, there was a span of 14 bases. CDR3 sequence (DNA): TGTGCCAGCAGCATACAAAAGGGGGGACTGTTTTTT. Residues: CASSIQKGGLFF. Based on the CDR3 plus reference TRBV5-6 and TRBJ1-4, the full variable domain is DAGVTQSPTHLIKTRGQQVTLRCSPKSGHDTVSWYQQALGQGPQFIFQYYEEEERQRGNFPDRFSGHQFPNYSSELNVNALLLGDSALYLCASSIQKGGLFFGSGTQLSVL.

V and J are TRBV7-3 and TRBJ1-1; D gene ambiguous. V was trimmed by 3 bases and J by 1 base, leaving 9 bases between them. In germline, CDR1 is SGHTA, CDR2 FQGTGA. The CDR3 has 14 amino acids. For the CDR3, the DNA is TGTGCCAGCAGCTTGGGCCAGGAGAACACTGAAGCTTTCTTT. Amino acids: CASSLGQENTEAFF. Full variable domain (outside the CDR3, taken from reference TRBV7-3 and TRBJ1-1): GAGVSQTPSNKVTEKGKYVELRCDPISGHTALYWYRQSLGQGPEFLIYFQGTGAADDSGLPNDRFFAVRPEGSVSTLKIQRTERGDSAVYLCASSLGQENTEAFFGQGTRLTVV.

This clone was seen only a few times. The gene calls are TRBV30 and TRBJ1-5; D ambiguous. Germline V gene lookup returns CDR1 GTSNPN and CDR2 SVGIG (reference sequence). The CDR3 spans 12 residues. The V end lost 1 base, the J end lost 10 bases, and 11 bases lay between the germline ends. CDR3 sequence (DNA): TGTGCCTGGAGTGAAGGGTCTCAACCCCAGCATTTT. Translating gives CAWSEGSQPQHF.

This clone has more than one count but fewer than ten. The chain has TRBV30 and TRBJ1-1; a possible D gene is TRBD1 (5 bases). In germline, CDR1 is GTSNPN, CDR2 SVGIG (reference sequence). V shed 2 bases and J shed 4 bases, with 11 bases lying between them. The CDR3 has 13 amino acids. The CDR3 sequence: CAWSKAGRTEAFF. CDR3 nucleotide sequence: TGTGCCTGGAGTAAGGCAGGGCGCACTGAAGCTTTCTTT.

The chain carries TRBV6-6 and TRBJ2-5; 9 bases align to TRBD1. The ends lost 2 bases at V and 1 base at J; junction bases unmatched: 5. The germline gives CDR1 MNHNY, CDR2 SVGAGI (reference sequence). There are 16 residues in the CDR3. DNA of the CDR3: TGTGCCAGCAGTTACACGGGACAGGGTACCCAAGAGACCCAGTACTTC. Translated, it gives CASSYTGQGTQETQYF.

The V and J genes are TRBV7-2 and TRBJ2-7, with a tentative D call TRBD1 (5 bases). The CDR3 loop spans 12 amino acids. CDR1 SGHTA and CDR2 FQGNSA come from the germline V gene. V was clipped by 4 bases and J by 6 bases, with 10 bases between them. DNA for the CDR3: TGTGCCAGCAGCTCCCCAGGGCGCGAGCAGTACTTC. Residues: CASSSPGREQYF.

This chain uses TRBV2 with TRBJ1-5, with D possibly matching TRBD1 (5 bases). The CDR3 length is 16 residues. Germline V gene sequence: CDR1 SNHLY, CDR2 FYNNEI. V was clipped by 5 bases and J by 9 bases, with 23 bases between them. CDR3 DNA sequence: TGTGCCAGCAGTTCCATATCTGGGGGGGGTCCGCGGCCCCAGCATTTT. Protein sequence: CASSSISGGGPRPQHF.

The genes are TRBV5-1 and TRBJ2-1; D is ambiguous. There are 14 residues in the CDR3. V lost 2 bases, J lost 2 bases, and 8 bases lay in between. The V gene's germline CDR1 is SGHRS and CDR2 YFSETQ. CDR3 residues: CASSLSSTYNEQFF. The CDR3 DNA reads TGCGCCAGCAGCTTATCTTCTACCTACAATGAGCAGTTCTTC.

The V call is TRBV5-1, the J call TRBJ2-1; 10 bases line up with TRBD2. The CDR3 runs to 15 residues. Germline V lookup: CDR1 SGHRS, CDR2 YFSETQ. J gave up 8 bases and V 0 bases, and 5 bases lay outside the gene matches. CDR3 protein: CASSLVAGGRDEQFF. DNA for the CDR3: TGCGCCAGCAGCTTGGTAGCGGGAGGTCGGGATGAGCAGTTCTTC.

Notes on this clone: Distinct nucleotide sequences in the sample also encode this CDR3. The rearrangement joins TRBV18 to TRBJ2-7, with unresolved D. Germline V CDR1 and CDR2: KGHSH, LQKENI. The V end was cut by 0 bases, the J end by 3 bases, with 6 bases between. The CDR3 sequence is 13 residues long. The CDR3, as DNA: TGTGCCAGCTCACCACCGGCTAGCTACGAGCAGTACTTC. This encodes CASSPPASYEQYF.

This CDR3 reads CASSLKRDSWAEQYF. CDR3 DNA: TGTGCCAGCAGCTTGAAAAGGGACTCCTGGGCCGAGCAGTACTTC. J is TRBJ2-7 and V is TRBV5-6, with D possibly TRBD2 on 6 matching bases. Germline CDR1 reads SGHDT; CDR2 reads YYEEEE. There are 15 residues in the CDR3. V was pared by 1 base and J by 6 bases, with 17 bases between.

This chain connects TRBV5-1 to TRBJ2-2; a weak D match, TRBD2 (6 bases). The CDR3 spans 14 residues. The V gene's germline CDR1 is SGHRS and CDR2 YFSETQ. Between the trimmed V and J ends, which lost 7 bases and 6 bases, there was a span of 16 bases. The CDR3 coding sequence is TGCGCCAGCCACGACCCGGGGGATGCCGGGGAGCTGTTTTTT. This sequence encodes CASHDPGDAGELFF.

The genes are TRBV5-5 and TRBJ2-7, with unresolved D. The germline V gene has CDR1 SGHKS and CDR2 YYEKEE (reference sequence). V was pared by 0 bases and J by 1 base, with 8 bases between. This CDR3 region has 14 residues. The CDR3 DNA reads as TGTGCCAGCAGCTTGGGGCCCCAATCCTACGAGCAGTACTTC. Translation gives CASSLGPQSYEQYF.

The CDR3 nucleotides read TGTGCCAGCAGTCCTTTAGGACAGGCGGGGGAGCAGTACTTC. It codes for CASSPLGQAGEQYF. This chain links TRBV27 with TRBJ2-7; D is possibly TRBD1 (7 bases). V was shortened by 5 bases and J by 7 bases, with 18 bases between the two germline ends. Germline lookup yields CDR1 MNHEY and CDR2 SMNVEV (reference sequence). There are 14 residues in the CDR3.

V and J are TRBV5-4 and TRBJ2-7; D is unresolved. The length of the CDR3 is 16 residues. Per the germline V gene, CDR1 is SGHNT and CDR2 is YYREEE (reference sequence). Trimming left V 3 bases short and J 3 bases short, with 19 bases between. In DNA form, the CDR3 reads TGTGCCAGCAGCTCTTGGCCCCGGACGGTCTTCTACGAGCAGTACTTC. It encodes CASSSWPRTVFYEQYF. Combining the CDR3 with reference TRBV5-4 and TRBJ2-7 gives the whole variable domain ETGVTQSPTHLIKTRGQQVTLRCSSQSGHNTVSWYQQALGQGPQFIFQYYREEENGRGNFPPRFSGLQFPNYSSELNVNALELDDSALYLCASSSWPRTVFYEQYFGPGTRLTVT.

The rearrangement uses TRBV7-9 and TRBJ2-1; D remains ambiguous. V lost 7 bases to trimming and J lost 2 bases, with 15 bases between them. Germline CDR1 reads SEHNR; CDR2 reads FQNEAQ (reference sequence). This CDR3 has 15 amino acids. The CDR3 protein is CASTRRVGPYNEQFF. CDR3 DNA sequence: TGTGCCAGCACCCGACGGGTCGGGCCCTACAATGAGCAGTTCTTC.

The DNA of the CDR3 is TGCGCCAGCAGCCAAGAGGCCTACACCGGGGAGCTGTTTTTT. Its protein product is CASSQEAYTGELFF. The chain couples TRBV4-1 to TRBJ2-2; D is unresolved. Germline V gene data show CDR1 as MGHRA and CDR2 as YSYEKL. The CDR3 runs 14 residues. V was clipped by 0 bases and J by 3 bases, with 5 bases between them.

This clone is a singleton in its sample. The chain links TRBV4-2 to TRBJ2-5, with 7 nucleotides matching TRBD1. The germline V gene has CDR1 LGHNA and CDR2 YNFKEQ. J lost 1 base, V lost 4 bases, and 15 bases had no gene match. This CDR3 has 18 residues. CDR3 sequence (DNA): TGTGCCAGCAGCCTAGGGACAGCCGCCCAAATACTCCAAGAGACCCAGTACTTC. Protein: CASSLGTAAQILQETQYF.